The 14 T cell receptor beta chains below were found in one sample sequenced in a study of blood T cells in healthy people across ages. The use of a sample-barcoded 5' primer and a J-beta primer mix characterized a second PCR of 7 to 11 cycles. TCRdb re-called the 5' RACE reads with MiXCR, one entry per CDR3 protein. The sample contains hundreds of thousands of distinct CDR3 sequences, less than 70% of which appear only once. Material for sequencing was blood. Source of these receptors: a man older than 75 in good health.

This clonotype was detected a few times. The V and J genes are TRBV29-1 and TRBJ1-2; 7 bases agree with TRBD1. From germline, CDR1 is SQVTM and CDR2 ANQGSEA. V trimming: 5 bases; J trimming: 8 bases; junction bases outside the gene matches: 5. The CDR3 is made up of 11 amino acids. The CDR3 bases are TGCAGCGTTTGGACAGGCGGAGGCTACACCTTC. Translation: CSVWTGGGYTF.

J is TRBJ1-1 and V is TRBV20-1; the D is unclear. This CDR3 comprises 12 residues. V was pared by 0 bases and J by 10 bases, with 12 bases between. CDR1 is DFQATT, CDR2 SNEGSKA, per germline (reference sequence). CDR3 amino acids: CSAREFPSGAFF. The CDR3 DNA follows: TGCAGTGCTAGAGAGTTTCCTTCGGGAGCTTTCTTT.

Only one count was recorded for this clonotype. The chain employs TRBV12-3 or TRBV12-4 and TRBJ2-4; 8 nucleotides match TRBD1. Gene TRBJ2-7 matches the end of the DNA better, so the J call may be wrong. The CDR3 sequence is 14 residues long. Here the CDR3 DNA reads TGTGCCAGCAGGCTCCCCGGACAGGGACGCGAGCAGTACTTC. Translation: CASRLPGQGREQYF.

This clonotype came up a few times. J is TRBJ2-4 and V is TRBV28; 11 bases align to TRBD2. The closer fit of TRBJ2-7 to the DNA end suggests the J call may be wrong. There are 15 residues in the CDR3. Germline V lookup: CDR1 MDHEN, CDR2 SYDVKM. The CDR3 sequence: CASRMGLAEAYEQYF. CDR3 sequence (DNA): TGTGCCAGCAGGATGGGACTAGCGGAGGCCTACGAGCAGTACTTC.

This chain links TRBV2 with TRBJ2-7; the D is unclear. Trimming left V 7 bases short and J 0 bases short, with 13 bases between. CDR3 size: 14 residues. From germline, CDR1 is SNHLY and CDR2 FYNNEI. CDR3 in amino acids: CASIGNQPSYEQYF. CDR3 DNA: TGTGCCAGCATTGGAAACCAGCCCTCCTACGAGCAGTACTTC.

The V gene is TRBV12-3 or TRBV12-4, the J gene TRBJ2-1; D remains ambiguous. With 7 bases removed from V and 6 bases from J, the gap between germline ends came to 16 bases. The CDR3 has 14 amino acids. CDR3 coding DNA: TGTGCCAGCACCCCGCAGCTCCGCGTCAATGAGCAGTTCTTC. This codes for CASTPQLRVNEQFF.

In this sample, this clonotype turned up a few times. The rearrangement links TRBV28 to TRBJ2-3, with TRBD2 identical over 13 bases. Germline CDR1 and CDR2: MDHEN and SYDVKM. The CDR3 runs to 14 residues. With 5 bases clipped from V and 9 bases from J, the junction kept 5 bases outside the gene matches. The chain's CDR3 is CASSQGLAGKTQYF. In DNA, the CDR3 is TGTGCCAGCAGTCAGGGACTAGCGGGAAAAACGCAGTATTTT.

Only a few counts were recorded for this clonotype. The rearrangement links TRBV6-2 or TRBV6-3 to TRBJ2-1; D tentatively fits TRBD1 or TRBD2 (5 bases each). Germline-derived CDR1 and CDR2 are MNHEY and SVGEGT. With 7 bases removed from V and 1 base from J, the gap between germline ends came to 14 bases. This CDR3 is 15 amino acids long. CDR3 protein: CASKIGGDSYNEQFF. The CDR3 DNA sequence: TGTGCCAGCAAGATTGGGGGAGATTCCTACAATGAGCAGTTCTTC.

The chain recombines TRBV5-1 with TRBJ2-1, with 9 bases identical to TRBD2. Unmatched junction bases numbered 10, after V lost 3 bases and J lost 9 bases. Germline CDR1 reads SGHRS; CDR2 reads YFSETQ. The CDR3 has 15 amino acids. The CDR3 nucleotides read TGCGCCAGCAGCTCGGGACTAGCCCCAGCAGGTGAGCAGTTCTTC. It is translated as CASSSGLAPAGEQFF.

The chain links TRBV5-1 to TRBJ1-3; TRBD1 agrees at 9 bases. J lost 2 bases, V lost 0 bases, and 6 bases had no gene match. Germline values: CDR1 SGHRS, CDR2 YFSETQ. The CDR3 consists of 17 residues. The chain's CDR3 is CASSLAGTGSTGNTIYF. As DNA, the CDR3 is TGCGCCAGCAGCTTGGCCGGGACAGGGTCAACTGGAAACACCATATATTTT.

The rearrangement joins TRBV19 to TRBJ2-7; perhaps TRBD2 as D (6 bases). Deletions cut 6 bases from V and 5 bases from J, with 17 bases between. CDR3 size: 14 residues. Looked up from germline, CDR1 is LNHDA and CDR2 is SQIVND (reference sequence). CDR3: CASRRGGDTDEQYF. CDR3 coding DNA: TGTGCCAGTAGGCGGGGTGGTGACACGGACGAGCAGTACTTC.

This rearrangement joins TRBV7-3 to TRBJ2-3; the match to TRBD2 covers 8 bases. In germline, CDR1 is SGHTA, CDR2 FQGTGA. With 5 bases clipped from V and 5 bases from J, the junction kept 9 bases outside the gene matches. The CDR3 consists of 15 residues. The CDR3 coding sequence is TGTGCCAGCAGCGCCACCGGCGGGAGGTTAGATACGCAGTATTTT. Its protein product is CASSATGGRLDTQYF. The variable domain in full, with the rest retrieved from reference TRBV7-3 and TRBJ2-3, is GAGVSQTPSNKVTEKGKYVELRCDPISGHTALYWYRQSLGQGPEFLIYFQGTGAADDSGLPNDRFFAVRPEGSVSTLKIQRTERGDSAVYLCASSATGGRLDTQYFGPGTRLTVL.

The chain uses TRBV5-5 and TRBJ2-4, with 8 bases lining up with TRBD2. The J call may be incorrect, as the DNA end agrees better with TRBJ2-7. There are 14 residues in the CDR3. Germline CDR1 and CDR2: SGHKS and YYEKEE (reference sequence). The CDR3 DNA reads TGTGCCAGCACCTATAGCGGGACCTCCTACGAGCAGTACTTC. Its translation is CASTYSGTSYEQYF.

The V gene is TRBV13, the J gene TRBJ2-7, with 8 bases aligning to TRBD2. The germline gives CDR1 PRHDT, CDR2 FYEKMQ (reference sequence). This CDR3 has 15 residues. With V trimmed by 5 bases and J by 0 bases, 6 bases remained unmatched. CDR3 residues: CASSPLGGGSYEQYF. In DNA form, the CDR3 reads TGTGCCAGCAGCCCCCTCGGGGGGGGCTCCTACGAGCAGTACTTC.